The clone carrying this T cell receptor beta chain was recorded a few times. Its antigen is undetermined. All donors came from Russia, were Caucasian and healthy, and spanned ages roughly 6 to 100. The germline V and J ends were trimmed by 0 bases and 8 bases, with 26 bases remaining between them. Germline values: CDR1 ENHRY, CDR2 SYGVKD. The CDR3 length is 19 residues. The sample belongs to a study of blood T cells in healthy people across ages. Study outcomes and limitations: Among T cells, TCR beta diversity per million cells dropped roughly linearly as age rose. Donor CMV status was unknown, possibly confounding expanded clonotype changes.

A sample-barcoded 5' primer and a J-beta primer mix were used in a second PCR of about 7 to 12 cycles. TCRdb recomputed calls from the 5' RACE reads with MiXCR, one row per CDR3 protein. Here the sample spans 1.2 million to 1.5 million distinct CDR3 sequences, about 40% being singletons. The V and J genes are TRBV10-3 and TRBJ2-1; no clear D gene. The sequencing input was blood. The clonotype comes from a young woman in good health. CDR3 in DNA: TGTGCCATCAGTGAGTCCTCGCGGACCCTGACGGGCCCTGACCATGAGCAGTTCTTC. This gives the protein CAISESSRTLTGPDHEQFF.